This TCR beta chain appears in the sequencing data of a study of cytomegalovirus exposure and HLA in healthy donors. Notes on the study in general: TCR beta chains numbering more than 150 were designated cytomegalovirus-associated.

A roughly 130-subject validation cohort, separate from the approximately 690-subject first cohort, supplied the donors. The CDR3 runs to 12 residues. The V end was cut by 10 bases, the J end by 5 bases, with 14 bases between. Germline V CDR1 and CDR2: ENHRY, SYGVKD. This clone was picked up one time. Its antigen is currently unknown. Sequencing was performed with immunoSEQ multiplex PCR; in TCRdb, only in-frame clones are kept and a portion is missing. The sample holds some 230,000 clones, 85% to 95% seen once. The sample comprised PBMCs. This receptor was taken from a young woman in good health and CMV-seronegative. The chain links TRBV10-3 to TRBJ1-2; the D is unclear. CDR3 coding DNA: TGTGCCACCGTACAGAATCTGTATGGCTACACCTTC. Its translation: CATVQNLYGYTF.